Listed here are 9 T cell receptor beta chains from one sample, sequenced in a study of graft-versus-host responses after intestinal transplantation. The protocol was immunoSEQ multiplex PCR, while the TCRdb copy is restricted to in-frame clones and leaves out a portion. In the table there are about 110,000 clones, 90% to 95% of which are singletons. These TCRs' antigens remain unknown. Sequences were derived from unstimulated CD4+ T cells sorted from spleen or lymph node cells, sampled before transplant. These receptor sequences come from a human donor who was the organ donor for an intestinal transplant.

V is TRBV7-2 and J is TRBJ1-2; D gene uncertain. Germline CDR1 reads SGHTA; CDR2 reads FQGNSA. This CDR3 has 14 residues. The V end lost 1 base, the J end lost 3 bases, and 9 bases lay between the germline ends. CDR3 DNA sequence: TGTGCCAGCAGCTTAGATACGGTGGACTATGGCTACACCTTC. Encoded protein: CASSLDTVDYGYTF. Full variable domain (missing parts from reference TRBV7-2 and TRBJ1-2): GAGVSQSPSNKVTEKGKDVELRCDPISGHTALYWYRQSLGQGLEFLIYFQGNSAPDKSGLPSDRFSAERTGGSVSTLTIQRTQQEDSAVYLCASSLDTVDYGYTFGSGTRLTVV.

This clone was recorded only once. The V gene is TRBV5-1, the J gene TRBJ2-1; perhaps TRBD2 as D (6 bases). The CDR3 has 16 residues. Germline values: CDR1 SGHRS, CDR2 YFSETQ. The V and J ends lost 4 bases and 8 bases respectively, with 22 bases between them. CDR3 region: CASSIRGLNNYDEQFF. CDR3 in DNA: TGCGCCAGCAGCATTAGGGGACTCAATAATTACGATGAGCAGTTCTTC.

This chain joins TRBV11-2 and TRBJ1-2; weak D call: TRBD1 (5 bases). This CDR3 spans 16 amino acids. In germline, CDR1 is SGHAT, CDR2 FQNNGV. Trimming pared 0 bases from V and 8 bases from J, leaving 19 bases between. Here the CDR3 reads CASSLDPGWGGSGYTF. The CDR3 nucleotides are TGTGCCAGCAGCTTAGACCCCGGGTGGGGCGGTTCAGGCTACACCTTC.

CDR3 region: CASSLDRAYEQYF. CDR3 nucleotides: TGTGCCAGCAGCTTGGACAGGGCCTACGAGCAGTACTTC. V gene TRBV13 combines with J gene TRBJ2-7; TRBD1 matches at 8 bases. Germline V gene data show CDR1 as PRHDT and CDR2 as FYEKMQ (reference sequence). The V and J ends lost 3 bases and 2 bases, in that order; junction bases with no gene match: 0. The CDR3 consists of 13 residues.

J is TRBJ2-5 and V is TRBV6-6; no clear D gene. The CDR3 extends over 12 amino acids. The V end was cut by 6 bases, the J end by 4 bases, with 9 bases between. CDR1 is MNHNY and CDR2 is SVGAGI in the germline V gene (reference sequence). CDR3 in DNA: TGTGCCAGCAGAAAAATGGGAGAGACCCAGTACTTC. It translates to CASRKMGETQYF.

This clone was seen just once. The CDR3 bases are TGTGCCAGCAGCCGAGGGAGCAATCAGCCCCAGCATTTT. Protein sequence: CASSRGSNQPQHF. The chain carries TRBV7-9 and TRBJ1-5; D remains unclear. Germline CDR1 is SEHNR and CDR2 is FQNEAQ (reference sequence). V lost 5 bases and J lost 1, with 6 bases in between. The CDR3 extends over 13 amino acids.

V is TRBV18 and J is TRBJ2-7, with D possibly being TRBD1 (6 bases). This CDR3 has 15 residues. CDR1 and CDR2 from the germline V gene are KGHSH and LQKENI. V gave up 2 bases and J gave up 4 bases, with 15 bases separating them. CDR3 sequence reads: CASSPGRGRGYEQYF. As DNA, the CDR3 is TGTGCCAGCTCACCAGGTAGGGGGAGAGGGTACGAGCAGTACTTC.

CDR3: CASSRDRGHVNTEAFF. CDR3 sequence (DNA): TGTGCCAGCAGTCGGGACAGGGGGCATGTGAACACTGAAGCTTTCTTT. J is TRBJ1-1 and V is TRBV28; 12 bases line up with TRBD1. This CDR3 has 16 residues. Germline trimming cut 5 bases from V and 0 bases from J; bases unmatched to any gene: 4. Germline V gene lookup returns CDR1 MDHEN and CDR2 SYDVKM. The variable domain in full, completed from reference TRBV28 and TRBJ1-1, reads DVKVTQSSRYLVKRTGEKVFLECVQDMDHENMFWYRQDPGLGLRLIYFSYDVKMKEKGDIPEGYSVSREKKERFSLILESASTNQTSMYLCASSRDRGHVNTEAFFGQGTRLTVV.

The V gene is TRBV30, the J gene TRBJ1-6; tentative D call: TRBD1 (6 bases). Germline values: CDR1 GTSNPN, CDR2 SVGIG (reference sequence). This CDR3 is built from 13 residues. The V end lost 0 bases, the J end lost 6 bases, and 6 bases lay between the germline ends. CDR3 sequence (DNA): TGTGCCTGGAGTGTACAGGGTAATTCACCCCTCCACTTT. It translates to CAWSVQGNSPLHF.